Listed here is a single TCR beta chain. Its specificity is unknown. Selected positively for CCR7 and CD45RO-negative, naive CD8 cells excluded terminally differentiated effector memory CD45RA+ cells. Those who donated, Caucasian adults without exception, all lived in Nashville, Tennessee. The sample is drawn from a study of shared clonotypes between healthy human individuals. The study, taken as a whole, reports: Naive subsets, compared against memory subsets, generally had larger estimated richness values. Investigators collected only blood, and repertoires in tissues likely differ.

Every subset's genomic DNA went evenly onto several immunoSEQ plates. Sequenced by immunoSEQ multiplex PCR; TCRdb stores in-frame clones only, minus some. The sample lists some 2.1 million clones, around 95% occurring once. The sequenced sample was naive CD8+ T cells from PBMCs. This clonotype originated in a man younger than 35 in good health. Some clones in this sample may be carry-over from other donors' samples.

The CDR3 here is CASSYIAVSSYNEQFF. Here the CDR3 DNA reads TGTGCCAGCAGTTACATCGCTGTGAGCTCCTACAATGAGCAGTTCTTC. The chain carries TRBV6-5 and TRBJ2-1; no reliable D call. V was cut by 2 bases and J by 0 bases, with 11 bases left in between. The CDR3 consists of 16 residues. Germline loops: CDR1 MNHEY, CDR2 SVGAGI.